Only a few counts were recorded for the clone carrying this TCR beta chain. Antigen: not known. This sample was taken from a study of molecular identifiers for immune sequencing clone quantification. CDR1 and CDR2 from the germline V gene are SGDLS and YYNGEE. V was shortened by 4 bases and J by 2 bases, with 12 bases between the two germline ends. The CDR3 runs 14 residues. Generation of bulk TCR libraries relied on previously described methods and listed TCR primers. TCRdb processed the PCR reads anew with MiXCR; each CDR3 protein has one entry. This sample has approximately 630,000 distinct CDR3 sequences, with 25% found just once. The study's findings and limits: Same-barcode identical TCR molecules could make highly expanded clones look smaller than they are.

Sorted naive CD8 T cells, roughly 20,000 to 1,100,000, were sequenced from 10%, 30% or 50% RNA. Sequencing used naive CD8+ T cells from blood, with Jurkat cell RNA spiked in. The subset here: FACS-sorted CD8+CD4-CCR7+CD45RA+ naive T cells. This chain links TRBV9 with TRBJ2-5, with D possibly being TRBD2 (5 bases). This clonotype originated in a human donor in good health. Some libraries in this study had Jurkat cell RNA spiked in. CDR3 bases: TGTGCCAGCAGCCCTCTACCGGGACAAGAGACCCAGTACTTC. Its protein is CASSPLPGQETQYF.